This T cell receptor (beta chain) was sequenced for a study of Ad26.COV2.S vaccination and SARS-CoV-2 variants. For this clone: Its antigen remains unknown.

Notes on the study in general: Total responses of T cells may have been underestimated by the analyses of TCR breadth and depth. Breadth measured for non-spike TCRs was similar across vaccine and placebo recipients. Greater spike-specific TCR breadth was seen in vaccine recipients than in placebo recipients.

The treatment denotes: 15 to 20 received Ad26.COV2.S at low or high dose, single or two shots; about 5 received placebo; per-sample allocation not given. Each sample was drawn 63 days after the first injection (of vaccine or placebo). A Boston donor was an adult aged 18-55 years. Looked up from germline, CDR1 is SGHAT and CDR2 is FQNNGV. This CDR3 contains 14 residues. V lost 1 base and J lost 10, with 14 bases in between. TCRdb's table, derived via immunoSEQ multiplex PCR, lists solely in-frame clones and lacks some. The sample records about 480,000 clones, 87% being singletons. V and J are TRBV11-2 and TRBJ2-1, with D perhaps TRBD2 (5 bases). The receptor comes from a person between 18 and 65 years old who received the Ad26.COV2.S COVID-19 vaccine or a placebo. Source: peripheral blood, taken in a trial of Ad26.COV2.S vaccine versus placebo. The CDR3 nucleotides read TGTGCCAGCAGCTTAGGCTGGCTAGCTGGCGAGCAGTTCTTC. Translation: CASSLGWLAGEQFF.